Listed below are T cell receptor beta chains from one sample, sequenced in a study of lymphopenia after photon versus proton radiotherapy. The data were produced by immunoSEQ multiplex PCR, yet TCRdb's version contains in-frame clones alone and is incomplete. In the table there are under 65,000 clones, approximately 84% of which are singletons. The specimen comprised peripheral blood, sampled from a patient treated with proton-based radiotherapy. All receptors derive from a man aged 55-75 years with pancreatic cancer. Both conserved end residues are part of each CDR3. Fields, in order: J gene, D gene, V gene, clone size, CDR3 DNA, CDR3 protein. The D gene is left open where the match is weak. Clone size is given for some rows only: seen once, a few or many times, or a class if the clone is expanded.

TRBJ1-4 | TRBD1 | TRBV19 | NA | TGTGCCAGTTGGGGGGCGACAGGGAGGGCCGGTGAAAAACTGTTTTTT | CASWGATGRAGEKLFF
TRBJ2-6 | TRBD1 | TRBV28 | NA | TGTGCCAGCAGTGGAACAGGGGTCTCTGGAGCCAACGTCCTGACTTTC | CASSGTGVSGANVLTF
TRBJ2-4 | TRBD2 | TRBV9 | NA | TGTGCCAGCAGCGTGGTGGGAGCGGGAGGTGACATTCAGTACTTC | CASSVVGAGGDIQYF
TRBJ2-1 | NA | TRBV28 | NA | TGTGCCAGCAGCTACGGGGTTCAGGTTGAGCAGTTCTTC | CASSYGVQVEQFF
TRBJ2-7 | NA | TRBV28 | NA | TGTGCCAGCGGATACAGGGTTGCGAACGAGCAGTACTTC | CASGYRVANEQYF
TRBJ2-7 | NA | TRBV11-3 | NA | TGTGCCAGCAGCCCGCCAAGCTCCTACGAGCAGTACTTC | CASSPPSSYEQYF
TRBJ1-1 | NA | TRBV7-9 | NA | TGTGCCAGCAGTTCTCGCTTAGGGGTAGGGACTGAAGCTTTCTTT | CASSSRLGVGTEAFF
TRBJ2-1 | TRBD2 | TRBV11-3 | NA | TGTGCCAGCAGCTTAGATAGCGGGACCTACAATGAGCAGTTCTTC | CASSLDSGTYNEQFF
TRBJ2-1 | TRBD2 | TRBV7-9 | NA | TGTGCCAGCAGCCTCCTAGCGGGAGTAATCTACAATGAGCAGTTCTTC | CASSLLAGVIYNEQFF
TRBJ2-1 | TRBD2 | TRBV19 | once | TGTGCCAGTAGCGCTAGCGGGAGGGCGAGGGATGAGCAGTTCTTC | CASSASGRARDEQFF
TRBJ2-5 | NA | TRBV5-4 | NA | TGTGCCAGCAGGTCCGCCAGCGCAAGCCAAGAGACCCAGTACTTC | CASRSASASQETQYF
TRBJ2-2 | NA | TRBV7-9 | once | TGTGCCAGCAGATCATTTGGCCCCGGGGAGCTGTTTTTT | CASRSFGPGELFF
TRBJ1-1 | NA | TRBV2 | once | TGTGCCAGCAGGGGCCCTCCGTCAGCCTTTGAAGCTTTCTTT | CASRGPPSAFEAFF
TRBJ2-7 | TRBD2 | TRBV6-6 | NA | TGTGCCAGCAGTAACGGGGGGACCTACGAGCAGTACTTC | CASSNGGTYEQYF
TRBJ1-1 | NA | TRBV10-3 | few | TGTGCCATCAGTGAAGCTGTTCGGAACACTGAAGCTTTCTTT | CAISEAVRNTEAFF
TRBJ2-5 | TRBD1 | TRBV7-2 | NA | TGTGCCAGCAGCTACGACAGGGGGGCAGAGACCCAGTACTTC | CASSYDRGAETQYF
TRBJ2-7 | NA | TRBV7-9 | few | TGTGCCAGCAGCCCTAGTCGAGGCAGGGGCGAGCAGTACTTC | CASSPSRGRGEQYF
TRBJ2-3 | NA | TRBV15 | NA | TGTGCCACCAGCAGAGATCGAGATACGCAGTATTTT | CATSRDRDTQYF
TRBJ1-2 | NA | TRBV9 | NA | TGTGCCAGCAGCGGGAGGGACACAAGACTAACATCCTATGGCTACACCTTC | CASSGRDTRLTSYGYTF
TRBJ1-1 | NA | TRBV7-9 | NA | TGTGCCAGCAGCTTACCGCTGAACACTGAAGCTTTCTTT | CASSLPLNTEAFF
TRBJ2-1 | TRBD2 | TRBV6-5 | NA | TGTGCCAGCAGTTACTCGGGGACTAGCGGGAGGTTAGGGCAGTTCTTC | CASSYSGTSGRLGQFF
TRBJ2-1 | TRBD1 | TRBV5-1 | NA | TGCGCCAGCAGCAACGGACAGGCCAGCTCCTACAATGAGCAGTTCTTC | CASSNGQASSYNEQFF
TRBJ2-1 | NA | TRBV6-6 | NA | TGTGCCAGCAGTTACTCGCCGGGTGTCAATGAGCAGTTCTTC | CASSYSPGVNEQFF